The 25 T cell receptor beta chains presented below share a single source sample, sequenced in a study of tumor-infiltrating lymphocytes in primary liver carcinoma. Unsorted bulk tissue of roughly 19-30 mg yielded co-extracted RNA and DNA. Constant-region priming of roughly 490 ng total RNA yielded TCR beta cDNA. It was through three nested multiplex PCR rounds of slightly modified ARM-PCR that TCR beta libraries arose. Primers for the first two PCR rounds were TRBV1-TRBV30 forward primers and a C-beta reverse primer (roughly 10 cycles per round). TCRdb redid the calling of the multiplex PCR reads with MiXCR, one entry per CDR3 protein. This repertoire shows 20,000 to 30,000 distinct CDR3 sequences, around three quarters found once; its top ten account for roughly half. Sample: liver tumor tissue from sampling region 3. Subset meaning: tumor region T3, left-lateral pole. Receptors originate from a man aged 40-55 years with primary liver carcinoma and hepatitis B virus infection.

With respect to this clonotype: This likely comes from a read error, as the CDR3 has no conserved phenylalanine or tryptophan at its end. The chain carries TRBV12-3 or TRBV12-4 and TRBJ1-6; D gene ambiguous. CDR3 length equals 12 residues. This CDR3 is CASNLKNSPLHI. The CDR3 DNA sequence: TGTGCCAGCAATTTAAAGAATTCGCCCCTCCACATT.

Turning to this clonotype: The missing conserved phenylalanine or tryptophan at the end of this CDR3 makes a read error likely. V and J are TRBV6-6 and TRBJ2-1; D possibly corresponds to TRBD2 (5 bases). The CDR3 spans 14 residues. Germline V gives CDR1 MNHNY, CDR2 SVGAGI (reference sequence). The CDR3 here is CASCYNGAYNEQFY. DNA of the CDR3: TGTGCCAGCTGTTATAACGGGGCCTACAATGAGCAGTTCTAC.

This chain joins TRBV5-6 and TRBJ2-2, with D perhaps TRBD1 (6 bases). V lost 6 bases to trimming and J lost 5 bases, with 17 bases between them. Germline CDR1 SGHDT, CDR2 YYEEEE. The CDR3 has 15 residues. Here the CDR3 DNA reads TGTGCCAGCAATTCCGGGACATGGGTGACCGGGGAGCTGTTTTTT. Residues: CASNSGTWVTGELFF.

As regards this clonotype: With a much larger clone just one base away, this may be a read error. The V gene is TRBV11-3, the J gene TRBJ2-5; 11 bases match TRBD2. Germline V lookup: CDR1 SGHNT, CDR2 YENEEA. The CDR3 totals 14 residues. CDR3 in amino acids: CANSFSGGAGTQYF. In nucleotides, the CDR3 is TGTGCCAACAGCTTTAGCGGGGGGGCGGGGACCCAGTACTTC.

The chain couples TRBV12-3 or TRBV12-4 to TRBJ1-5; unclear D gene. CDR3 length: 15 amino acids. V was shortened by 7 bases and J by 1 base, with 14 bases between the two germline ends. Written as DNA, the CDR3 is TGTGCCAGCAATTTTGTACAAGGAAGCAATCAGCCCCAGCATTTT. As protein: CASNFVQGSNQPQHF.

Regarding this clonotype: Because the CDR3 is missing its conserved closing phenylalanine or tryptophan, this is likely a read error. The V and J genes are TRBV12-3 or TRBV12-4 and TRBJ2-7, with 11 bases that match TRBD1. The length of the CDR3 is 15 residues. The CDR3 DNA reads as TGTGCCAGCAGCCGAGGGACAGGGGGACTCTACAAGCAGTACTTA. Amino acids: CASSRGTGGLYKQYL.

This clonotype was observed once. This chain links TRBV11-2 with TRBJ2-3; D is unresolved. The germline V gene has CDR1 SGHAT and CDR2 FQNNGV. This CDR3 spans 13 amino acids. With 6 bases removed from V and 12 bases from J, the gap between germline ends came to 19 bases. CDR3 sequence (DNA): TGTGCCAGCAGTTACAGAACGGCAGATATACAGTATTTT. As protein: CASSYRTADIQYF. Looking up the rest from reference TRBV11-2 and TRBJ2-3 gives the full variable domain: EAGVAQSPRYKIIEKRQSVAFWCNPISGHATLYWYQQILGQGPKLLIQFQNNGVVDDSQLPKDRFSAERLKGVDSTLKIQPAKLEDSAVYLCASSYRTADIQYFGPGTRLTVL.

V is TRBV11-2 and J is TRBJ2-1; D unresolved. The V gene's germline CDR1 is SGHAT and CDR2 FQNNGV. CDR3 size: 18 residues. The ends were cut back, 5 bases at V and 0 bases at J, with 20 bases in the middle. Here the CDR3 DNA reads TGTGCCAGCAGCCGTACCATTCGCAGAGTGATCTCCTACAATGAGCAGTTCTTC. This codes for CASSRTIRRVISYNEQFF.

By sample share, this clonotype is medium-sized. The rearrangement links TRBV6-5 to TRBJ2-7; TRBD1 matches 7 bases. The V gene end was trimmed by 2 bases and the J gene end by 9 bases; junction bases not matched to a gene: 10. Germline assignment: CDR1 MNHEY and CDR2 SVGAGI. This CDR3 region has 14 residues. DNA for the CDR3: TGTGCCAGCAGTTACAGGGGGCAGATTTTTCGGCAGTACTTC. It yields the protein CASSYRGQIFRQYF.

For this clonotype: An end of the junction does not agree with germline; a read error may underlie this. This chain links TRBV11-2 with TRBJ2-2, with D perhaps TRBD2 (5 bases). The germline gives CDR1 SGHAT, CDR2 FQNNGV. This CDR3 region has 17 residues. CDR3 sequence: CTSSLALGVANTGELFF. The CDR3 DNA follows: TGTACCAGCAGTTTAGCATTGGGAGTGGCGAACACCGGGGAGCTGTTTTTT.

In its sample, this clonotype was seen once. This chain's CDR3 is CASSFLQGAIHNAQYF. In nucleotides, the CDR3 is TGTGCCAGCAGCTTCTTACAGGGGGCCATACACAACGCGCAGTACTTC. The chain has TRBV11-2 and TRBJ2-7, with TRBD1 identical over 9 bases. The junction had 15 bases not matched to a gene; V was cut back by 3 bases and J by 9 bases. The CDR3 loop spans 16 amino acids. CDR1 is SGHAT and CDR2 is FQNNGV in the germline V gene.

A remark on this clonotype: Compared with germline, one end of the junction differs, possibly owing to a read error. The V and J genes are TRBV5-1 and TRBJ2-1, with D possibly being TRBD2 (7 bases). The CDR3 has 15 amino acids. Germline V gene sequence: CDR1 SGHRS, CDR2 YFSETQ. The CDR3 reads CDSSASRGGRDEQLF. Here the CDR3 DNA reads TGCGACAGCAGCGCTTCGAGGGGGGGCCGGGATGAGCAGCTCTTC.

This clonotype has just a few counts. The final CDR3 position lacks the conserved phenylalanine or tryptophan, pointing to a likely read error. The V and J genes are TRBV9 and TRBJ1-3, with D unresolved. Trimming took 4 bases from V and 0 from J, leaving 5 bases between them. CDR1 SGDLS and CDR2 YYNGEE come from the germline V gene. This CDR3 is 13 amino acids long. CDR3: CASSPISGNTIYS. In DNA, the CDR3 is TGTGCCAGCAGCCCCATCTCTGGAAACACCATATATTCT.

The V gene is TRBV4-1, the J gene TRBJ1-2, with D tentatively TRBD1 (5 bases). CDR1 and CDR2 (germline): MGHRA, YSYEKL. Trimming cost V 1 base and J 14 bases, with 20 bases left between them. The CDR3 runs 14 residues. CDR3 in amino acids: CASSQGYRNYGCTF. CDR3 nucleotides: TGCGCCAGCAGCCAAGGGTACAGGAACTATGGCTGTACCTTC.

Turning to this clonotype: A read error may account for a junction end that differs from germline. The chain combines TRBV12-3 or TRBV12-4 with TRBJ1-6; D not resolved. The CDR3 loop spans 12 amino acids. CDR3 protein: CASSLKNSLLHF. CDR3 coding DNA: TGTGCCAGCAGTTTAAAGAATTCACTACTCCATTTT.

Concerning this clonotype: At one boundary the junction diverges from the germline segment, which might be a read error. The V and J genes are TRBV4-1 and TRBJ2-7; weak D call: TRBD2 (5 bases). Germline loops: CDR1 MGHRA, CDR2 YSYEKL. The CDR3 has 16 amino acids. The CDR3 loop is CASSQSRAEPLYGQYF. Here the CDR3 DNA reads TGCGCCAGCAGCCAATCCCGAGCGGAGCCACTTTACGGGCAGTATTTC.

In the case of this clonotype: The missing conserved phenylalanine or tryptophan at the end of this CDR3 makes a read error likely. No DNA is shown, since the ends of the CDR3 on it are uncertain; the CDR3 is the one TCRdb lists. The CDR3 sequence: CAISESRDMNTETFY. This chain connects TRBV10-3 to TRBJ1-1; the D segment call TRBD1 is taken from the table without a DNA check. The CDR3 comprises 15 residues, both ends counted. Germline V gene sequence: CDR1 ENHRY, CDR2 SYGVKD.

The chain uses TRBV10-3 and TRBJ1-1; no clear D. Germline V gene lookup returns CDR1 ENHRY and CDR2 SYGVKD. V lost 3 bases and J 12 bases, leaving 23 bases between the germline ends. The CDR3 spans 15 residues. Here the CDR3 reads CAISESAGETTGTFF. For the CDR3, the DNA is TGTGCCATCAGTGAATCGGCGGGAGAAACGACTGGAACTTTCTTT.

Comment on this clonotype: Since a much larger clone is just one base distant, this may be a read error. In this CDR3 the conserved last residue, phenylalanine or tryptophan, is missing, so a read error is likely. The rearrangement joins TRBV5-4 to TRBJ2-2; a possible D gene is TRBD2 (6 bases). Trimming took off 4 bases at V and 4 bases at J, with 14 bases between the two ends. This CDR3 contains 15 residues. The germline gives CDR1 SGHNT, CDR2 YYREEE (reference sequence). CDR3: CASSPFSGGTGELFL. The DNA of the CDR3 is TGTGCCAGCAGCCCTTTTAGCGGAGGCACCGGGGAGCTGTTTCTT.

In the case of this clonotype: A junction boundary mismatches the germline segment, possibly from a read error. The chain uses TRBV12-3 or TRBV12-4 and TRBJ2-4; D might be TRBD1 (5 bases). The CDR3 covers 18 residues. The CDR3 DNA sequence: TGTGCCAGCAGGCTATGGGGTGGGGCGGACATAGCCAAGAACATTCAGTACTTC. It is translated as CASRLWGGADIAKNIQYF.

As concerns this clonotype: Without the conserved terminal phenylalanine or tryptophan, this CDR3 likely stems from a read error. The V call is TRBV11-2, the J call TRBJ2-5, with D tentatively TRBD1 or TRBD2 (6 bases each). The CDR3 length is 16 residues. Germline assignment: CDR1 SGHAT and CDR2 FQNNGV. Trimming cost V 9 bases and J 5 bases, with 25 bases left between them. The CDR3 sequence is CARSQTPGGGNETQYS. The CDR3 DNA is TGTGCCAGGAGCCAAACTCCTGGAGGGGGGAATGAGACCCAGTACTCC.

The genes are TRBV11-2 and TRBJ1-5; no clear D gene. In germline, CDR1 is SGHAT, CDR2 FQNNGV. Between the trimmed V and J ends, which lost 8 bases and 7 bases, there was a span of 15 bases. There are 13 residues in the CDR3. CDR3 sequence reads: CASGLGSGQPQHF. The CDR3 DNA is TGTGCCAGCGGCCTTGGTAGCGGACAGCCCCAGCATTTT.

The table lists this clonotype with many counts. CDR3 DNA sequence: TGTGCCAGCAGCCTCTATAGTAGCGACGAGCAGTACTTC. It specifies CASSLYSSDEQYF. The gene calls are TRBV5-4 and TRBJ2-7; maybe TRBD2 (5 bases). V dropped 4 bases and J dropped 5 bases, with 13 bases sitting between them. The germline V gene has CDR1 SGHNT and CDR2 YYREEE (reference sequence). This CDR3 is 13 amino acids long.

On this clonotype itself: Here the CDR3 omits its conserved ending phenylalanine or tryptophan, so a read error is the likely source. This rearrangement joins TRBV29-1 to TRBJ2-7; D may correspond to TRBD1 or TRBD2 (6 bases each). Germline V gene data show CDR1 as SQVTM and CDR2 as ANQGSEA. This CDR3 spans 12 amino acids. The CDR3 coding sequence is TGCTGCGTCGTCACGGGGGCGTACGAGCAGTACATC. It encodes CCVVTGAYEQYI.

The table lists this clonotype with a count of one. A read error may account for a junction end that differs from germline. V is TRBV4-3 and J is TRBJ2-7, with 8 bases aligning to TRBD2. The CDR3 runs to 16 residues. Germline V gene lookup returns CDR1 LGHNA and CDR2 YSLEER. CDR3 protein: CTSSPELAAASYEQYF. The CDR3 nucleotides are TGCACCAGCAGCCCGGAACTAGCGGCCGCATCCTACGAGCAGTATTTC.